This TCR beta chain was sequenced in a study of early T cells in non-severe SARS-CoV-2 infection. About the study: RNA in bulk from unsorted whole blood was sequenced, and chains were unpaired.

Looked up from germline, CDR1 is SQVTM and CDR2 is ANQGSEA. CDR3 length: 13 residues. V lost 4 bases and J 8 bases, leaving 15 bases between the germline ends. This clonotype was detected many times. TCRdb re-derived calls from the 5' RACE reads in MiXCR, one entry per CDR3 protein. The sample carries some 35,000 distinct CDR3 sequences, around 4% recorded once. Material for sequencing was whole blood. This TCR was sampled from an adult who was a healthcare worker with PCR-confirmed SARS-CoV-2 infection or an uninfected control (not recorded which). This sequence joins TRBV29-1 and TRBJ1-3; D is perhaps TRBD1 (5 bases). CDR3 protein: CSVGTGRRDTIYF. CDR3 in DNA: TGCAGCGTTGGAACAGGCCGGAGGGACACCATATATTTT.